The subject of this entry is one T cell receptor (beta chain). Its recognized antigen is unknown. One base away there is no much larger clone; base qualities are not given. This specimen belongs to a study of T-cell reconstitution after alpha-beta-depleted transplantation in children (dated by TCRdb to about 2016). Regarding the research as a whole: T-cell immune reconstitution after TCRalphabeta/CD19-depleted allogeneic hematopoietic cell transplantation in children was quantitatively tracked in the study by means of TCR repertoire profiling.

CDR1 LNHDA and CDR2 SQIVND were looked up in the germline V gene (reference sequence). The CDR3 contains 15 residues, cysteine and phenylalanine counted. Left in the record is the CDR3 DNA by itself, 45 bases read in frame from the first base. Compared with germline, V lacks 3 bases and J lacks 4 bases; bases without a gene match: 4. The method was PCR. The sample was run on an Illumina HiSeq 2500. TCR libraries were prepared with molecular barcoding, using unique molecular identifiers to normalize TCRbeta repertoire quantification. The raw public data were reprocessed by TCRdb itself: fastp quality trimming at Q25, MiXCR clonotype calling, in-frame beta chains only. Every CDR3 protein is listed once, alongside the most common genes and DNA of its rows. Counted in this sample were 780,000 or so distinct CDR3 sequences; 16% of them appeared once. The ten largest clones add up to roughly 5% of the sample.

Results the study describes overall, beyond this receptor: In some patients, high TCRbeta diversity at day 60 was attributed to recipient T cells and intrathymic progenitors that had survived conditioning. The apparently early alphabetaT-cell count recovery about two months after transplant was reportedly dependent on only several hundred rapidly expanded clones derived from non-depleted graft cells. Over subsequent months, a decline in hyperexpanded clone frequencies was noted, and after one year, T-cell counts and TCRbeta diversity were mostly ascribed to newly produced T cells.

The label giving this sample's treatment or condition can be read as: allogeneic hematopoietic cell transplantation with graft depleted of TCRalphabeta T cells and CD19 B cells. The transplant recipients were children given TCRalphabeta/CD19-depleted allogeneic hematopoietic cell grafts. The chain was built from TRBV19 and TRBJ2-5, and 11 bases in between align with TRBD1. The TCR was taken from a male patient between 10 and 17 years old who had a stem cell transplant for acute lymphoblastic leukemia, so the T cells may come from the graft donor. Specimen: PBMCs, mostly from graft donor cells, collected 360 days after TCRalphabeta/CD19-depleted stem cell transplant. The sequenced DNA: TGTGCCAGTAGTATTCCGGGACAGGGGGTAGAGACCCAGTACTTC. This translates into CASSIPGQGVETQYF.